Shown below are 13 T cell receptor beta chains from a single sample sequenced in a study of cytomegalovirus exposure and HLA in healthy donors. 13 Jbeta primers and 60 Vbeta primers were used for the PCR. Sequencing used immunoSEQ multiplex PCR; TCRdb keeps in-frame clones, though not all of them. Among about 150,000 clones, around 79% were seen once, and the ten largest hold over 1.1%. Sequencing was carried out using PBMCs. The receptors were sampled from a man in his late teens or twenties in good health and CMV-seronegative.

This sequence joins TRBV28 and TRBJ2-6; TRBD1 aligns across 10 bases. V shed 4 bases and J 0 bases; nucleotides not matched to a gene: 3. There are 17 residues in the CDR3. Germline CDR1 is MDHEN and CDR2 is SYDVKM. CDR3 in DNA: TGTGCCAGCAGTTGGGGACAGGGGAGCTCTGGGGCCAACGTCCTGACTTTC. This encodes CASSWGQGSSGANVLTF.

J is TRBJ1-1 and V is TRBV7-9; no reliable D call. Germline V gives CDR1 SEHNR, CDR2 FQNEAQ (reference sequence). Trimming cost V 5 bases and J 0 bases, with 10 bases left between them. The CDR3 has 14 residues. The DNA of the CDR3 is TGTGCCAGCAGCCAGGACGGGATGAACACTGAAGCTTTCTTT. Its protein product is CASSQDGMNTEAFF.

V is TRBV18 and J is TRBJ2-1; tentative D call: TRBD2 (6 bases). CDR1 is KGHSH, CDR2 LQKENI, per germline. V lost 0 bases to trimming and J lost 8 bases, with 11 bases between them. This CDR3 comprises 14 residues. The CDR3 reads CASSPPTRRDEQFF. CDR3 in DNA: TGTGCCAGCTCACCACCGACTAGGCGGGATGAGCAGTTCTTC.

The chain uses TRBV28 and TRBJ1-2; D is ambiguous. Per the germline V gene, CDR1 is MDHEN and CDR2 is SYDVKM. The CDR3 length is 12 residues. Trimming took off 6 bases at V and 8 bases at J, with 13 bases between the two ends. The CDR3 protein is CASSPATGGYTF. As DNA, the CDR3 is TGTGCCAGCAGCCCTGCTACGGGAGGCTACACCTTC.

This chain uses TRBV28 with TRBJ2-5; tentative D call: TRBD1 (5 bases). V was pared by 2 bases and J by 2 bases, with 9 bases between. The CDR3 is 14 residues long. From germline, CDR1 is MDHEN and CDR2 SYDVKM. CDR3 residues: CASSLGHLQETQYF. The DNA of the CDR3 is TGTGCCAGCAGTTTAGGACACCTACAAGAGACCCAGTACTTC.

This rearrangement joins TRBV19 to TRBJ2-5; no definite D call. Trimming took off 5 bases at V and 5 bases at J, with 12 bases between the two ends. The germline gives CDR1 LNHDA, CDR2 SQIVND (reference sequence). CDR3 length: 13 amino acids. The CDR3 reads CASSPPSLETQYF. For the CDR3, the DNA is TGTGCCAGTAGTCCCCCGTCTCTGGAGACCCAGTACTTC. Complete variable domain (other parts from reference TRBV19 and TRBJ2-5): DGGITQSPKYLFRKEGQNVTLSCEQNLNHDAMYWYRQDPGQGLRLIYYSQIVNDFQKGDIAEGYSVSREKKESFPLTVTSAQKNPTAFYLCASSPPSLETQYFGPGTRLLVL.

This chain connects TRBV9 to TRBJ2-7; D is perhaps TRBD2 (5 bases). V was pared by 4 bases and J by 3 bases, with 8 bases between. CDR3 length: 12 amino acids. Germline CDR1 reads SGDLS; CDR2 reads YYNGEE. The chain's CDR3 is CASSPAGYEQYF. DNA of the CDR3: TGTGCCAGCAGCCCTGCGGGCTACGAGCAGTACTTC.

This clone was observed a few times. The chain has TRBV11-2 and TRBJ2-7; D remains unclear. The V gene lost 1 base and the J gene lost 6 bases, with 10 bases spanning the gap. Germline CDR1 is SGHAT and CDR2 is FQNNGV. The CDR3 is made up of 13 amino acids. Written as DNA, the CDR3 is TGTGCCAGCAGCTTAGGAGCAGGAAGCGAGCAGTACTTC. Its translation is CASSLGAGSEQYF.

The V and J genes are TRBV4-3 and TRBJ1-3; D may be TRBD1 (6 bases). Germline V gene data show CDR1 as LGHNA and CDR2 as YSLEER. The CDR3 runs 18 residues. V was clipped by 1 base and J by 0 bases, with 16 bases between them. CDR3 sequence: CASSQGSMVGGSGNTIYF. CDR3 DNA sequence: TGCGCCAGCAGCCAAGGATCCATGGTAGGGGGCTCTGGAAACACCATATATTTT.

V usage is TRBV7-8 and J usage is TRBJ2-3; tentatively, D is TRBD2 (5 bases). The CDR3 is 14 residues long. Germline V lookup: CDR1 SGHVS, CDR2 FQNEAQ. V lost 2 bases to trimming and J lost 5 bases, with 11 bases between them. In DNA, the CDR3 is TGTGCCAGCAGCTTACAAGGGAGCGGAGATACGCAGTATTTT. It yields the protein CASSLQGSGDTQYF.

The chain employs TRBV4-3 and TRBJ2-7; 9 positions match TRBD2. The CDR3 is 18 amino acids. Germline V gene lookup returns CDR1 LGHNA and CDR2 YSLEER. V shed 0 bases and J 2 bases; nucleotides not matched to a gene: 11. As DNA, the CDR3 is TGCGCCAGCAGCCAAGAGGAAGGGGGCGGGAGGGCCCCCTACGAGCAGTACTTC. Encoded protein: CASSQEEGGGRAPYEQYF.

The chain recombines TRBV6-5 with TRBJ2-5, with TRBD1 matching over 7 bases. This CDR3 is 15 amino acids long. Germline loops: CDR1 MNHEY, CDR2 SVGAGI. Germline trimming cut 0 bases from V and 4 bases from J; bases unmatched to any gene: 5. Here the CDR3 DNA reads TGTGCCAGCAGTTACTCCAGGGGGTCGGGAGAGACCCAGTACTTC. Its translation is CASSYSRGSGETQYF.

About this clone: A read error may account for a junction end that differs from germline. This chain connects TRBV7-9 to TRBJ2-1, with 9 bases lining up with TRBD2. The CDR3 length is 16 residues. Germline-derived CDR1 and CDR2 are SEHNR and FQNEAQ (reference sequence). The CDR3, as DNA: TGTTCCAGCAGCTTAGATGAGCGGGAGGCCCACAATGAGCAGTTCTTC. Encoded protein: CSSSLDEREAHNEQFF.